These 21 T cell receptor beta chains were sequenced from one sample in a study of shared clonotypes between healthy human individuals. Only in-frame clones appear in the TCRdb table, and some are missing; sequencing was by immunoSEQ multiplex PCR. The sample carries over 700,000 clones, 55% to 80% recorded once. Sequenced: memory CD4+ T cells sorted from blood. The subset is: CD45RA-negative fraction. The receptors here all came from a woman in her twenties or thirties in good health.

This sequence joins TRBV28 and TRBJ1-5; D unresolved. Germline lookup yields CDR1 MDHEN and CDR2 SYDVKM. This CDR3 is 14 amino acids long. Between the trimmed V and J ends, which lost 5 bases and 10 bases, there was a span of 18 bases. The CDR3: CASSPPLERGPQHF. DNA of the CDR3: TGTGCCAGCAGTCCCCCGTTGGAGCGGGGACCCCAGCATTTT. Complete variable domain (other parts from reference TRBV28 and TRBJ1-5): DVKVTQSSRYLVKRTGEKVFLECVQDMDHENMFWYRQDPGLGLRLIYFSYDVKMKEKGDIPEGYSVSREKKERFSLILESASTNQTSMYLCASSPPLERGPQHFGDGTRLSIL.

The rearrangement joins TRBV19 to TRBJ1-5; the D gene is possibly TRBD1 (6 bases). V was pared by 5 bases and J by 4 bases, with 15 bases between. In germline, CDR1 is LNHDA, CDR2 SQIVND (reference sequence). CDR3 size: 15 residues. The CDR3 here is CASSSMGAGNQPQHF. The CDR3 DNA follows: TGTGCCAGTAGTTCAATGGGGGCAGGAAATCAGCCCCAGCATTTT.

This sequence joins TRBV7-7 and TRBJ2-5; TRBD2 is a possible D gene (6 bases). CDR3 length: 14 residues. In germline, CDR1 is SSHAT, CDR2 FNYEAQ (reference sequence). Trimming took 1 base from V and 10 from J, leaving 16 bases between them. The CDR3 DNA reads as TGTGCCAGCAGCTTAGGCCCAGGCATGGGGGGCCAGTACTTC. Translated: CASSLGPGMGGQYF.

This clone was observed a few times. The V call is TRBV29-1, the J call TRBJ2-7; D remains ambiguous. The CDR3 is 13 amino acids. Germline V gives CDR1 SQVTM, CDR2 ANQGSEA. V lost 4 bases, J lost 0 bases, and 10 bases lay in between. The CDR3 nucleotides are TGCAGCGTTGTCGCGGACCTCTCCTACGAGCAGTACTTC. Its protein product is CSVVADLSYEQYF.

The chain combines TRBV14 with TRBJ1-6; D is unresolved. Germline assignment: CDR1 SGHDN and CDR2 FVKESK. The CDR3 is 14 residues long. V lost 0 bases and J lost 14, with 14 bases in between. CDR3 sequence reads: CASSQDLAAGTLHF. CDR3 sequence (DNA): TGTGCCAGCAGCCAAGACCTGGCCGCCGGAACCCTCCACTTT.

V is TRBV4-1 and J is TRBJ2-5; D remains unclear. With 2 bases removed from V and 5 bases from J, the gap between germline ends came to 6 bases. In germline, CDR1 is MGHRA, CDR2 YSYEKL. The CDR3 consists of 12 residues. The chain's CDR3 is CASSQTRETQYF. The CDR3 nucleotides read TGCGCCAGCAGCCAAACCAGGGAGACCCAGTACTTC.

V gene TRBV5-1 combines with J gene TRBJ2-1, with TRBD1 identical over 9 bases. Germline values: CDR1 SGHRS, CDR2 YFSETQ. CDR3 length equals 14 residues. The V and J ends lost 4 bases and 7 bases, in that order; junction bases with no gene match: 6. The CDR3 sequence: CASSVGQGVNEQFF. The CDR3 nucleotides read TGCGCCAGCAGCGTGGGACAGGGTGTAAATGAGCAGTTCTTC.

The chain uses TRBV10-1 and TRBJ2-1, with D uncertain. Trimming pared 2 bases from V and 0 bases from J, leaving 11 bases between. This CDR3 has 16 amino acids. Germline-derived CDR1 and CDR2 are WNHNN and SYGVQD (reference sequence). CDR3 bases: TGCGCCAGCAGTGAGGGAAGCACCCGCTCCTACAATGAGCAGTTCTTC. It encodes CASSEGSTRSYNEQFF.

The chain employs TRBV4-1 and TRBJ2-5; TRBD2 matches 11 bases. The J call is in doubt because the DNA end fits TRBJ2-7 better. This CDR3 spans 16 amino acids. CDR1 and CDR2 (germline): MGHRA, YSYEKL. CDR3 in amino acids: CASSLGTSGLSYEQYF. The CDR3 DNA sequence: TGCGCCAGCAGCCTCGGGACTAGCGGACTCTCCTACGAGCAGTACTTC.

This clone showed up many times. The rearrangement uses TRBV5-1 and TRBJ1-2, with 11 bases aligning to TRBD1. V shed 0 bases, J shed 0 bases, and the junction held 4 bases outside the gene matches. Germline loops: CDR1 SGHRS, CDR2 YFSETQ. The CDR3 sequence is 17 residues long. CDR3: CASSLDGQGASNYGYTF. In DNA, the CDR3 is TGCGCCAGCAGCTTGGATGGACAGGGGGCGTCTAACTATGGCTACACCTTC.

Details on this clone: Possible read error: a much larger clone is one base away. CDR3 sequence: CASSGDRQETQYF. The CDR3 DNA is TGTGCCAGCAGCGGGGACAGGCAAGAGACCCAGTACTTC. The V and J genes are TRBV7-7 and TRBJ2-5; 8 bases align to TRBD1. The CDR3 sequence is 13 residues long. Germline lookup yields CDR1 SSHAT and CDR2 FNYEAQ (reference sequence). V lost 5 bases and J lost 2; bases outside the gene matches: 1.

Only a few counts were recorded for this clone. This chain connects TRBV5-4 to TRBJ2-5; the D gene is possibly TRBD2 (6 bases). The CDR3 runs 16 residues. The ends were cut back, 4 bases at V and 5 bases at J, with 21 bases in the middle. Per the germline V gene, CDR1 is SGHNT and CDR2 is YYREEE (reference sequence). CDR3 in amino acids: CASSPGTAVGRETQYF. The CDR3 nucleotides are TGTGCCAGCAGCCCGGGGACTGCCGTAGGACGGGAGACCCAGTACTTC.

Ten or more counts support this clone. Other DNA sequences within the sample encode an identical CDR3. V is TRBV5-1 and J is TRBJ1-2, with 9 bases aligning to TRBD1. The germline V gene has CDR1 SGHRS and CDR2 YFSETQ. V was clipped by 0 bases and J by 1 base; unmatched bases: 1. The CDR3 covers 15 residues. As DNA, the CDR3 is TGCGCCAGCAGCTTGGGGGACAGGGATAACTATGGCTACACCTTC. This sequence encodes CASSLGDRDNYGYTF.

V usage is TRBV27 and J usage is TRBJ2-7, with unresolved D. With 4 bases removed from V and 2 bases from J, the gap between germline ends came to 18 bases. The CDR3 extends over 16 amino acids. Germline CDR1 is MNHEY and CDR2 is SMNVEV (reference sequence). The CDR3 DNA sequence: TGTGCCAGCAGTTCCGGGCCCTCCTGGCAACCCTACGAGCAGTACTTC. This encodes CASSSGPSWQPYEQYF.

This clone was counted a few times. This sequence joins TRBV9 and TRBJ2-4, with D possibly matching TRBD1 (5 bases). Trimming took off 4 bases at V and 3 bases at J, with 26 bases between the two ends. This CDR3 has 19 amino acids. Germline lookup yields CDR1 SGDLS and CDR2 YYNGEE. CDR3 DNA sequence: TGTGCCAGCAGCCTCGAATCCCAGGGTTCCACACCTCACAAAAACATTCAGTACTTC. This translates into CASSLESQGSTPHKNIQYF.

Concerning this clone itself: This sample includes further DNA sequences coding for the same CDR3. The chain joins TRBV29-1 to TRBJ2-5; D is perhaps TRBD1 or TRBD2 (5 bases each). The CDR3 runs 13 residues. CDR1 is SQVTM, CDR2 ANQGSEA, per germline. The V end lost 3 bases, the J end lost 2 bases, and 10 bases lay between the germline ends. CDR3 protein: CSVDEGPQETQYF. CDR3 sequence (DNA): TGCAGCGTTGACGAGGGACCGCAAGAGACCCAGTACTTC. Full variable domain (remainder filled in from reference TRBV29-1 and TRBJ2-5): SAVISQKPSRDICQRGTSLTIQCQVDSQVTMMFWYRQQPGQSLTLIATANQGSEATYESGFVIDKFPISRPNLTFSTLTVSNMSPEDSSIYLCSVDEGPQETQYFGPGTRLLVL.

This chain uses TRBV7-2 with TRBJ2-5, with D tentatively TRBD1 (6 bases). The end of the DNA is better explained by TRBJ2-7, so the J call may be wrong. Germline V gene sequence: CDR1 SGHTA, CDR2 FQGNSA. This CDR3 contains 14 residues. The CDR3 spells CASSLVRGGYEQYF. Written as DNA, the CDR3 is TGTGCCAGCAGCTTAGTGAGAGGGGGCTACGAGCAGTACTTC.

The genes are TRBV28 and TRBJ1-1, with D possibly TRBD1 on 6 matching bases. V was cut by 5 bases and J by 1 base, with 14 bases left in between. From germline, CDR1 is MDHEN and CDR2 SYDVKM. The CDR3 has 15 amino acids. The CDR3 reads CASSTSGRGNTEAFF. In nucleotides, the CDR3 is TGTGCCAGCAGTACGTCCGGCAGGGGGAACACTGAAGCTTTCTTT.

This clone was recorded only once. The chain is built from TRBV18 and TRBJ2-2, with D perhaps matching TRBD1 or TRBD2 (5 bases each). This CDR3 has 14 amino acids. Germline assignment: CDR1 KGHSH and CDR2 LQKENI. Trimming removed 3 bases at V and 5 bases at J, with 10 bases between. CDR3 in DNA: TGTGCCAGCTCACCTCGGGACCCGACCGGGGAGCTGTTTTTT. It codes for CASSPRDPTGELFF.

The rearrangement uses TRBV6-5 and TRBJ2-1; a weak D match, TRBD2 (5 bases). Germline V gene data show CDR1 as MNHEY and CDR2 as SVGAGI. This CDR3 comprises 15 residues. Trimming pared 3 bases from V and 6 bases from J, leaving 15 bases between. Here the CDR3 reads CASSYGRLPSNEQFF. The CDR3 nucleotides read TGTGCCAGCAGTTATGGTCGACTACCTTCCAATGAGCAGTTCTTC.

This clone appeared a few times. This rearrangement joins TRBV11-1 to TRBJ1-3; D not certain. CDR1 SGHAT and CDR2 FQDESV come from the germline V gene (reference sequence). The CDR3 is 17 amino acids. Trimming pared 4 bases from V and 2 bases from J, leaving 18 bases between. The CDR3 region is CASSYRPNLETGNTIYF. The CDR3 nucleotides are TGTGCCAGCAGCTATAGACCGAACCTGGAGACTGGAAACACCATATATTTT.